A single sample gave rise to the 9 T cell receptor beta chains below, sequenced in a study of Ad26.COV2.S vaccination and SARS-CoV-2 variants. Treatment defined: some 20 received Ad26.COV2.S at low or high dose, single or two shots; about 5 received placebo; per-sample allocation not given. Sampling occurred on day 63 after the first vaccine or placebo injection. Sequencing used immunoSEQ multiplex PCR; TCRdb keeps in-frame clones, though not all of them. The sample records under 500,000 clones, around 92% being singletons. This material consisted of peripheral blood, taken in a trial of Ad26.COV2.S vaccine versus placebo. Source of these receptors: a person aged 18-60 years who received the Ad26.COV2.S COVID-19 vaccine or a placebo.

The rearrangement joins TRBV28 to TRBJ2-1, with TRBD2 matching 11 bases. The CDR3 is 16 amino acids. Germline V CDR1 and CDR2: MDHEN, SYDVKM. The trim removed 8 bases at V and 3 bases at J, leaving 9 bases unmatched. As DNA, the CDR3 is TGTGCCAGCCTAATTAGCGGGGGGGATTACTACAATGAGCAGTTCTTC. This translates into CASLISGGDYYNEQFF.

This clone has only one observation. The chain couples TRBV29-1 to TRBJ1-2, with D perhaps TRBD1 (6 bases). Germline values: CDR1 SQVTM, CDR2 ANQGSEA. Deletions cut 6 bases from V and 5 bases from J, with 13 bases between. The CDR3 loop spans 12 amino acids. In DNA, the CDR3 is TGCAGCGTCCGGACAGAGCCTTATGGCTACACCTTC. Amino acids: CSVRTEPYGYTF.

The rearrangement uses TRBV6-5 and TRBJ1-4, with 9 bases fitting TRBD1. The CDR3 consists of 15 residues. Per the germline V gene, CDR1 is MNHEY and CDR2 is SVGAGI. With V trimmed by 2 bases and J by 8 bases, 6 bases remained unmatched. CDR3 nucleotide sequence: TGTGCCAGCAGTTACACCGGGACAGGGACGGAAAAACTGTTTTTT. This gives the protein CASSYTGTGTEKLFF.

J is TRBJ1-2 and V is TRBV6-5; D possibly corresponds to TRBD1 (5 bases). Trimming shortened V by 0 bases and J by 8 bases, and 19 bases separated the two germline ends. CDR1 is MNHEY, CDR2 SVGAGI, per germline. CDR3 length: 16 residues. In nucleotides, the CDR3 is TGTGCCAGCAGTTACTCAGGCAGGGCCGGAGTGAGAGGCTACACCTTC. Protein: CASSYSGRAGVRGYTF.

The V call is TRBV2, the J call TRBJ2-7; no clear D. Germline CDR1 SNHLY, CDR2 FYNNEI. Between the trimmed V and J ends, which lost 5 bases and 0 bases, there was a span of 14 bases. This CDR3 spans 15 amino acids. The CDR3 here is CASSFGATSSYEQYF. The CDR3 DNA is TGTGCCAGCAGTTTCGGCGCTACGAGCTCCTACGAGCAGTACTTC.

The CDR3 is CASSQDAGNTGELFF. For the CDR3, the DNA is TGCGCCAGCAGCCAAGATGCCGGGAACACCGGGGAGCTGTTTTTT. The V gene is TRBV4-3, the J gene TRBJ2-2, with D unclear. CDR1 and CDR2 from the germline V gene are LGHNA and YSLEER. V was pared by 0 bases and J by 1 base, with 6 bases between. This CDR3 has 15 amino acids.

V usage is TRBV4-1 and J usage is TRBJ1-5; D is perhaps TRBD1 (6 bases). V dropped 2 bases and J dropped 1 base, with 9 bases sitting between them. The CDR3 loop spans 15 amino acids. Germline assignment: CDR1 MGHRA and CDR2 YSYEKL. The DNA of the CDR3 is TGCGCCAGCAGCCAAACTGACAGGAGCAATCAGCCCCAGCATTTT. Protein: CASSQTDRSNQPQHF.

The rearrangement uses TRBV19 and TRBJ2-3; no clear D gene. The V end was cut by 0 bases, the J end by 3 bases, with 10 bases between. The CDR3 totals 15 residues. Germline CDR1 reads LNHDA; CDR2 reads SQIVND (reference sequence). The CDR3: CASSIDLRQTDTQYF. The CDR3 DNA reads as TGTGCCAGTAGTATAGATCTCAGACAAACAGATACGCAGTATTTT.

The chain has TRBV20-1 and TRBJ1-1; unclear D gene. CDR3 size: 11 residues. Trimming took off 0 bases at V and 11 bases at J, with 10 bases between the two ends. Per germline, CDR1 DFQATT and CDR2 SNEGSKA (reference sequence). This chain's CDR3 is CSARDLGYAFF. Here the CDR3 DNA reads TGCAGTGCTAGAGATCTAGGGTATGCTTTCTTT.